The next 5 T cell receptor beta chains were all read from a single sample in a study of blood T cell repertoires in COVID-19. Data came from immunoSEQ multiplex PCR; TCRdb stores just in-frame clones and leaves some out. The sample has more than 95,000 clones; approximately 83% are singletons. What was sequenced was peripheral blood. Receptor source: a woman of 80 years or more with active or convalescent COVID-19.

J is TRBJ2-7 and V is TRBV4-2; TRBD1 aligns across 10 bases. V gave up 1 base and J gave up 11 bases; unmatched junction bases: 11. Germline CDR1 is LGHNA and CDR2 is YNFKEQ. This CDR3 comprises 15 residues. The CDR3 sequence is CASSQGGVGQGGKYF. The CDR3 coding sequence is TGTGCCAGCAGCCAAGGGGGAGTCGGACAGGGGGGAAAGTACTTC.

Concerning this clone itself: The final CDR3 position lacks the conserved phenylalanine or tryptophan, pointing to a likely read error. The V gene is TRBV4-3, the J gene TRBJ1-2; D uncertain. The V gene's germline CDR1 is LGHNA and CDR2 YSLEER. The ends were cut back, 0 bases at V and 4 bases at J, with 18 bases in the middle. The CDR3 sequence is 17 residues long. The CDR3 sequence: CASSQDPGAAQLYGYTL. The CDR3 DNA reads as TGCGCCAGCAGCCAAGATCCAGGTGCCGCCCAGCTCTATGGCTACACCCTC.

This rearrangement joins TRBV9 to TRBJ2-1, with 7 bases identical to TRBD2. The CDR3 runs 18 residues. Germline trimming cut 0 bases from V and 7 bases from J; bases unmatched to any gene: 16. Germline loops: CDR1 SGDLS, CDR2 YYNGEE. The CDR3 region has the DNA TGTGCCAGCAGCGTAGGGGAGTCTAGCGGCAGGCTTCGGAATGAGCAGTTCTTC. This translates into CASSVGESSGRLRNEQFF.

CDR3 sequence reads: CASSTLRWTRAYEQYF. In DNA form, the CDR3 reads TGTGCCAGCAGCACCCTACGGTGGACTAGAGCATACGAGCAGTACTTC. The V call is TRBV21-1, the J call TRBJ2-7; the table's D call TRBD2 went unverified against the DNA. TRBV21-1 is a pseudogene locus. The CDR3 contains 16 residues.

The chain employs TRBV5-4 and TRBJ1-1; D is possibly TRBD1 (6 bases). The germline CDR1 and CDR2 sequences are SGHNT and YYREEE (reference sequence). CDR3 length: 13 residues. V lost 7 bases, J lost 2 bases, and 12 bases lay in between. The CDR3 reads CASGTLLNTEAFF. CDR3 in DNA: TGTGCCAGCGGGACACTACTAAACACTGAAGCTTTCTTT.